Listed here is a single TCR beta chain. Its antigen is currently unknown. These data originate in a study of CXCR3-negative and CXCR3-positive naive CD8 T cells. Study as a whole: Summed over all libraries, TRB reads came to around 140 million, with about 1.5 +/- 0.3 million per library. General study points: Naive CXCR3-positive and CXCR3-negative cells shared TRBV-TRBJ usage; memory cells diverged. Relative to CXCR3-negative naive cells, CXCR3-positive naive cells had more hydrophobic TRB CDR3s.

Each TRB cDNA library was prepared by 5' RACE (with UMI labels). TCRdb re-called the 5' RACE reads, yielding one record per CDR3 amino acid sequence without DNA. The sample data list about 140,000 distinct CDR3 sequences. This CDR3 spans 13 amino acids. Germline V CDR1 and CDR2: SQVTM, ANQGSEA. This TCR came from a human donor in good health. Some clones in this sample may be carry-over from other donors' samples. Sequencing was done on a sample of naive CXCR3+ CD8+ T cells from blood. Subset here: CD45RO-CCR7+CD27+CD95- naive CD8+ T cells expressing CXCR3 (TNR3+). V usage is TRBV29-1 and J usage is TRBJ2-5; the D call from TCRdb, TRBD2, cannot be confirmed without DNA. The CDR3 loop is CSVEERGGETQYF.